This T cell receptor (beta chain) was recorded in a study of blood T cells in healthy people across ages (dated by TCRdb to 2014 to 2015). Study-level background: In model experiments, template switching captured roughly one uniquely barcoded TCR beta cDNA molecule for every two T cells. The study measured age-related changes in TCR beta repertoire diversity using deep sequencing normalized with unique cDNA molecular identifiers. The donors were split into four age groups: young (average 16 years), middle-aged (about 40), aged (over 55) and long-lived (about 74). To avoid experimental bias, donors of different ages were distributed randomly across sequencing lanes. Using the same blood draw, the study looked at two additional independent replicas of 1 million unique cDNA reads for two donors, one aged 18 to 30 and the other aged 80 or older.

Measured from the cysteine to the phenylalanine, the CDR3 is 12 residues long. Only the CDR3 portion is preserved as DNA: 36 bases, with reading frame beginning at the first base. The junction carries 13 bases between V and J, which are trimmed by 1 base and 13 bases respectively. CDR1 MGHDK and CDR2 SYGVNS are derived from the germline V gene. The sample holds a few counts of this clonotype. No cognate antigen has been identified for it. Base qualities are not recorded, but no much larger clone differs from it by a single base. The 39 donors, aged about 6 to 100 years, were systemically healthy Caucasian individuals from Russia. Each donor gave around 9.8 milliliters of peripheral blood, collected into EDTA-treated Vacutainer tubes. Ficoll-Paque density-gradient centrifugation was used to isolate PBMCs, with at least 6.5 million per sample. Trizol reagent was used to extract total RNA from the PBMCs, yielding at least 5 micrograms per sample. Naive CD45RAhigh/CD27high T cell percentages were measured by flow cytometry on a PBMC aliquot from every donor.

Overall study outcomes, separate from this receptor: A strong correlation was found between observed TCR beta diversity and the percentage of naive T cells measured by flow cytometry. Since profiling was done on bulk unsorted PBMCs, naive and antigen-experienced compartments could not be conclusively compared. The long-lived group showed more naive CD4+ T cells, fewer expanded clones and increased TCR diversity than the aged group, suggesting age selection. As age increased, observed TCR beta diversity per million T cells dropped in a roughly linear way, and a significant reduction was already evident by age roughly 36. Total diversity estimates from one million sequenced T cells were considered lower bounds and underestimates. Because the CMV infection status of the donors was unknown, age-related changes in expanded clonotypes may potentially have been confounded.

The library was obtained by 5' RACE. The instrument was an Illumina HiSeq 2500. The second PCR ran for about 6 to 11 cycles and used a J-beta primer mix along with a sample-barcoded 5' primer. Each TCR beta cDNA molecule received a unique molecular identifier from a template-switch 5' adaptor carrying 12 random nucleotides. Each sample yielded at least 2.5 million CDR3-containing paired-end reads. First-strand cDNA was synthesized from all RNA with the Mint cDNA synthesis kit, primed by a TRBC-specific oligonucleotide. Following uracil-DNA glycosylase treatment, all cDNA underwent a first 18-cycle PCR with the universal primers M1SS and BC2_uni_R. The authors' analysis ran thus. For normalization, 1 million high-quality reads, each with a distinct molecular identifier, were randomly selected from each sample. Instead of being binned into consensus sequences, reads with shared molecular identifiers were discarded. MiTCR, with a Q25 quality threshold and the strictest error-elimination algorithm, was used for CDR3 identification, clonotype clustering and error correction. Lower-bound total TCR beta diversity was estimated with a nonparametric unseen species model using Euler transformation. TCRdb reworked the public reads: Q25 trimming with fastp, MiXCR clone assembly, productive beta chains retained. Records with the same CDR3 protein are collapsed into one entry carrying the most frequent genes and DNA. TCRdb, not the authors, supplied the V and J calls. The sample yields about 1,400,000 distinct CDR3 sequences; 45% to 70% were counted once. The ten most abundant clones make up about 6.7% of the sample.

Recombination connected TRBV25-1 to TRBJ2-5; no D gene is confidently identified. Sequencing was done on a sample of blood. This clonotype originated in a man aged 18 to 30 in good health. The DNA sequence is as follows: TGTGCCAGCAGTGAATCCGCTCCGTGGCTGTACTTC. Its protein reads: CASSESAPWLYF.